This T cell receptor beta chain was captured by sequencing in a study of CD8 T cells in Susac syndrome. CDR1 and CDR2 (germline): SQVTM, ANQGSEA. The V end was cut by 7 bases, the J end by 5 bases, with 7 bases between. This CDR3 is built from 10 residues. Random hexamers primed reverse transcription of about 0.5 to 1 ug RNA. By means of immunoSEQ multiplex PCR, TCR beta CDR3 spanning 54 Vbeta and 13 Jbeta underwent amplification. TCRdb re-called the immunoSEQ multiplex PCR reads through MiXCR, storing one row per CDR3 protein. The sample records some 110,000 distinct CDR3 sequences, just under 95% being singletons. Peripheral blood CD8+ and CD4+ T cells were profiled by TCR beta sequencing. The multiple sclerosis controls were treatment-naive patients with relapsing-remitting disease that was stable or active. FACS enriched CD8+ TEMRA cells, while bulk CD8+ and CD4+ were negatively isolated.

The sequence was collected from a human donor with multiple sclerosis. This chain uses TRBV29-1 with TRBJ2-3; D not certain. The sample was CD4+ T cells from PBMCs. The CDR3 loop is CSGAQDTQYF. The CDR3 DNA sequence: TGCAGCGGTGCCCAAGATACGCAGTATTTT.